The sequence of this TCR beta chain was determined in a study of T cells after yellow fever vaccination. Overall study results and limits: Across the CD4 and CD8 compartments, a small share of clonotypes was present in both. Any FACS-sorted repertoire could hold abundant clonotypes that contaminate it from the bulk population. Most clones from primary vaccination were detected again post-booster (about 95% CD4, 88% CD8).

On this clonotype: Antigen unknown.

For TCR, cDNA came from 5'RACE template switching, which added a universal primer site and UMIs. TCRdb recomputed calls from the 5' RACE reads with MiXCR, one row per CDR3 protein. This repertoire shows about 330,000 distinct CDR3 sequences, 7% to 9% found once; its top ten account for roughly 18%. The source was PBMCs, collected around 45 days after the first yellow fever vaccination. The TCR comes from a man aged 18 to 29 who received the YFV17D yellow fever vaccine.

CDR3 residues: CASSPRLTGDYSNQPQHF. The CDR3 DNA reads as TGTGCCAGCAGCCCCCGTTTGACAGGGGATTATAGCAATCAGCCCCAGCATTTT. The chain has TRBV11-2 and TRBJ1-5, with 8 positions matching TRBD1. CDR1 and CDR2 (germline): SGHAT, FQNNGV. Germline trimming cut 5 bases from V and 0 bases from J; bases unmatched to any gene: 12. CDR3 length equals 18 residues.